This T cell receptor beta chain emerged from a study of PD-L1 blockade in urothelial cancer. Germline V gene lookup returns CDR1 GTSNPN and CDR2 SVGIG (reference sequence). The CDR3 consists of 16 residues. The V and J ends lost 1 base and 5 bases, in that order; junction bases with no gene match: 9. As for time point: pretreatment peripheral blood. The assay was immunoSEQ multiplex PCR, and TCRdb's table has in-frame clones only and misses some. The sample has about 130,000 clones, about 81% seen once. The chain employs TRBV30 and TRBJ1-3, with 9 bases that match TRBD1. This clonotype was sampled from a man between 50 and 59 years old with urothelial cancer. The sequences come from PBMCs, collected around atezolizumab (anti-PD-L1) treatment. CDR3 region: CAWSGQGGARRNTIYF. CDR3 DNA: TGTGCCTGGAGTGGACAGGGGGGCGCCCGCAGAAACACCATATATTTT.